This T cell receptor beta chain was identified during a study of cytomegalovirus exposure and HLA in healthy donors. Study background: HLA-typed donors were the source of around 77 million unique TCRs held in an early data release.

Use of 60 Vbeta and 13 Jbeta primers characterized the PCR. The repertoire was sequenced with immunoSEQ multiplex PCR; TCRdb's copy has only in-frame clones and lacks some. The profile shows about 160,000 clones, around 77% of them singletons. Unmatched junction bases numbered 4, after V lost 0 bases and J lost 5 bases. CDR1 and CDR2 from the germline V gene are SGHRS and YFSETQ. The CDR3 spans 14 residues. This clone was seen a few times. The sample carries other DNA sequences with the same CDR3. V usage is TRBV5-1 and J usage is TRBJ1-1; 7 bases map to TRBD1. The clonotype was recovered from a man in his fifties or sixties in good health and CMV-seropositive. The sequencing input was PBMCs. CDR3 region: CASSLGQGGTEAFF. CDR3 bases: TGCGCCAGCAGCTTGGGACAGGGAGGTACTGAAGCTTTCTTT.